This TCR beta chain is drawn from a study of graft-versus-host responses after intestinal transplantation. Profiled with immunoSEQ multiplex PCR; TCRdb holds only in-frame clones, not every one. The sample has about 9,800 clones; around nine tenths are singletons. CDR1 and CDR2 (germline): LNHDA, SQIVND (reference sequence). The length of the CDR3 is 13 residues. Trimming removed 10 bases from V and 4 bases from J, with 13 bases in between. The sequences come from PBMCs, collected approximately 47 days after intestinal transplant. The chain joins TRBV19 to TRBJ2-2; the D call may be TRBD1 or TRBD2 (6 bases each). This TCR came from a human patient who received an intestinal transplant, so some T cells may come from the graft donor. Here the CDR3 DNA reads TGTGCCACCCTGAGGGGGGCCACCGGGGAGCTGTTTTTT. This encodes CATLRGATGELFF. The complete variable domain, with remaining parts taken from reference TRBV19 and TRBJ2-2, reads DGGITQSPKYLFRKEGQNVTLSCEQNLNHDAMYWYRQDPGQGLRLIYYSQIVNDFQKGDIAEGYSVSREKKESFPLTVTSAQKNPTAFYLCATLRGATGELFFGEGSRLTVL.